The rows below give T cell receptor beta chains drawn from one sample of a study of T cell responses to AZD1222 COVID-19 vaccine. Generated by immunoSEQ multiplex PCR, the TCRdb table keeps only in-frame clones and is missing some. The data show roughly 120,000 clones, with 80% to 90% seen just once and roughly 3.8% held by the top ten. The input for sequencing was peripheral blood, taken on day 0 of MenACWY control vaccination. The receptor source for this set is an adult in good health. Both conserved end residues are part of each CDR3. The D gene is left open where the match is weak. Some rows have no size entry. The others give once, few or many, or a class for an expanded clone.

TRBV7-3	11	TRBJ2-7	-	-	TGTGCCAGCAGGGATGGAGGCGAGCAGTACTTC	CASRDGGEQYF
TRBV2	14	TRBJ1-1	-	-	TGTGCCAGCAGTGGAGAAGGGGTGAACACTGAAGCTTTCTTT	CASSGEGVNTEAFF
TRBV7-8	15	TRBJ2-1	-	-	TGTGCCAGCAGATTAGCCGGCCCGGCTATGAGTGAGCAGTTCTTC	CASRLAGPAMSEQFF
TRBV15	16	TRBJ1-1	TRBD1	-	TGTGCCACCAGCAAGGGACAGGGTGGGACGAACACTGAAGCTTTCTTT	CATSKGQGGTNTEAFF
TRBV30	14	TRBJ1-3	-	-	TGTGCCTGGACGGGCGGCTACTCTGGAAACACCATATATTTT	CAWTGGYSGNTIYF
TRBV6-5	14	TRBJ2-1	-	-	TGTGCCAGCAGTTACCGGGGAATCCGGAGTGAGCAGTTCTTC	CASSYRGIRSEQFF
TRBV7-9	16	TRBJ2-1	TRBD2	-	TGTGCCAGCAGCTTCGTTCCGGGACTAACCCCCAATGAGCAGTTCTTC	CASSFVPGLTPNEQFF
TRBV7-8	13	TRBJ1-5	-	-	TGTGCCAGCAGCTTAGACGCGAATCAGCCCCAGCATTTT	CASSLDANQPQHF
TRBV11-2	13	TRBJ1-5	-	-	TGTGCCAGCAGCTTAGTTCAGAATCAGCCCCAGCATTTT	CASSLVQNQPQHF
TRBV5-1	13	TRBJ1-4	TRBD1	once	TGCGCCAGCAGCCTACGGGACAGGGAAAAACTGTTTTTT	CASSLRDREKLFF
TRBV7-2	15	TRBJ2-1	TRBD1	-	TGTGCCAGCAGGAGTCCCGGGACAGGTAACAATGAGCAGTTCTTC	CASRSPGTGNNEQFF
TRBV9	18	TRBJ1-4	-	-	TGTGCCAGCAGCGTGGGGGCCGGGACACCTGCAACTAATGAAAAACTGTTTTTT	CASSVGAGTPATNEKLFF
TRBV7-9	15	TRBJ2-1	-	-	TGTGCCAGCACCGTAGACGCCCGTCCCTACAATGAGCAGTTCTTC	CASTVDARPYNEQFF
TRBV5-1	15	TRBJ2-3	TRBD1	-	TGCGCCAGCAGCCAAACAGGGGGATGGACAGATACGCAGTATTTT	CASSQTGGWTDTQYF
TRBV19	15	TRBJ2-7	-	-	TGTGCCAGTAGTATAATGGGCGCTCCGGCCTACGAGCAGTACTTC	CASSIMGAPAYEQYF
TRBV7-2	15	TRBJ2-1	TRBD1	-	TGTGCCAGCAGCTTTCGACAGGGGGGGAAGGATGAGCAGTTCTTC	CASSFRQGGKDEQFF
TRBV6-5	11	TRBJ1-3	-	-	TGTGCATGGAAGGGTGGAAACACCATATATTTT	CAWKGGNTIYF
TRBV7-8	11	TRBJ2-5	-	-	TGTGCCAGCAGCCCGCGAGAGACCCAGTACTTC	CASSPRETQYF
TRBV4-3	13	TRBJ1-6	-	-	TGCGCCAGCAGCCAAGAGGTGTATTCACCCCTCCACTTT	CASSQEVYSPLHF
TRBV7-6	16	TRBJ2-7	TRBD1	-	TGTGCCAGCAGCCCTATCCCCGGGACAGGGTTGCCCGAGCAGTACTTC	CASSPIPGTGLPEQYF
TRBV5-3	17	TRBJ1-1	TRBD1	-	TGTGCCAGAAGCGATTCCGGGACAGGGGGAATGAACACTGAAGCTTTCTTT	CARSDSGTGGMNTEAFF
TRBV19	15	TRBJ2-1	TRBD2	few	TGTGCCAGTAGTATTGGAGCGGGGGGTATATTGGAGCAGTTCTTC	CASSIGAGGILEQFF
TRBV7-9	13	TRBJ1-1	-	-	TGTGCCAGCAGCCGAGGGGTGGACGCTGAAGCTTTCTTT	CASSRGVDAEAFF
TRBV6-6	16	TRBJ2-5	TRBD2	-	TGTGCCAGCAGTCGACCTATAGCGGGGGGCCAAGAGACCCAGTACTTC	CASSRPIAGGQETQYF
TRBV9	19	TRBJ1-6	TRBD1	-	TGTGCCAGCAGTGAGACCGGGACAGGGGGTTCTAGCCGTAATTCACCCCTCCACTTT	CASSETGTGGSSRNSPLHF
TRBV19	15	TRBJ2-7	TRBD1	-	TGTGCCAGTAGCCTCCGACAGGGGGCGGTCTACGAGCAGTACTTC	CASSLRQGAVYEQYF
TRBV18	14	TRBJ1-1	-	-	TGTGCCAGCTCACCGGCAGGGGAGGTGACTGAAGCTTTCTTT	CASSPAGEVTEAFF
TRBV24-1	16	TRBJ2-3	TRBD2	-	TGTGCCACCAGTGATGCTAGCGGGGGGGCCGTAGATACGCAGTATTTT	CATSDASGGAVDTQYF
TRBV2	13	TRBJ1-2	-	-	TGTGCCAGCAGCGGGCGAGCTAACTATGGCTACACCTTC	CASSGRANYGYTF
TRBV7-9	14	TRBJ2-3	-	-	TGTGCCAGCAGCTTTGGGGGTAGCACAGATACGCAGTATTTT	CASSFGGSTDTQYF
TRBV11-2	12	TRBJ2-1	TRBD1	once	TGTGCCAGCAGCCCCTACAGGGGTGAGCAGTTCTTC	CASSPYRGEQFF
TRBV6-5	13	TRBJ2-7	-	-	TGTGCCAGCAGTCTTACAGGCCGCTGGGAGCAGTACTTC	CASSLTGRWEQYF
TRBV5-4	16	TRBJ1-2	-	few	TGTGCCAGCAGCTTGTATAGTACGGCACGTAACTATGGCTACACCTTC	CASSLYSTARNYGYTF
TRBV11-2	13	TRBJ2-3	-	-	TGTGCCAGCAGCTTAGTTTCCTCAGATACGCAGTATTTT	CASSLVSSDTQYF
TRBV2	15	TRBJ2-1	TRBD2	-	TGTGCCAGCAGTGAATTAGCGGGGGGGTTGGATGAGCAGTTCTTC	CASSELAGGLDEQFF
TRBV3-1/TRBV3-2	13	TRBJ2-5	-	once	TGTGCCAGCAGCCTCGGGGGTCAAGAGACCCAGTACTTC	CASSLGGQETQYF